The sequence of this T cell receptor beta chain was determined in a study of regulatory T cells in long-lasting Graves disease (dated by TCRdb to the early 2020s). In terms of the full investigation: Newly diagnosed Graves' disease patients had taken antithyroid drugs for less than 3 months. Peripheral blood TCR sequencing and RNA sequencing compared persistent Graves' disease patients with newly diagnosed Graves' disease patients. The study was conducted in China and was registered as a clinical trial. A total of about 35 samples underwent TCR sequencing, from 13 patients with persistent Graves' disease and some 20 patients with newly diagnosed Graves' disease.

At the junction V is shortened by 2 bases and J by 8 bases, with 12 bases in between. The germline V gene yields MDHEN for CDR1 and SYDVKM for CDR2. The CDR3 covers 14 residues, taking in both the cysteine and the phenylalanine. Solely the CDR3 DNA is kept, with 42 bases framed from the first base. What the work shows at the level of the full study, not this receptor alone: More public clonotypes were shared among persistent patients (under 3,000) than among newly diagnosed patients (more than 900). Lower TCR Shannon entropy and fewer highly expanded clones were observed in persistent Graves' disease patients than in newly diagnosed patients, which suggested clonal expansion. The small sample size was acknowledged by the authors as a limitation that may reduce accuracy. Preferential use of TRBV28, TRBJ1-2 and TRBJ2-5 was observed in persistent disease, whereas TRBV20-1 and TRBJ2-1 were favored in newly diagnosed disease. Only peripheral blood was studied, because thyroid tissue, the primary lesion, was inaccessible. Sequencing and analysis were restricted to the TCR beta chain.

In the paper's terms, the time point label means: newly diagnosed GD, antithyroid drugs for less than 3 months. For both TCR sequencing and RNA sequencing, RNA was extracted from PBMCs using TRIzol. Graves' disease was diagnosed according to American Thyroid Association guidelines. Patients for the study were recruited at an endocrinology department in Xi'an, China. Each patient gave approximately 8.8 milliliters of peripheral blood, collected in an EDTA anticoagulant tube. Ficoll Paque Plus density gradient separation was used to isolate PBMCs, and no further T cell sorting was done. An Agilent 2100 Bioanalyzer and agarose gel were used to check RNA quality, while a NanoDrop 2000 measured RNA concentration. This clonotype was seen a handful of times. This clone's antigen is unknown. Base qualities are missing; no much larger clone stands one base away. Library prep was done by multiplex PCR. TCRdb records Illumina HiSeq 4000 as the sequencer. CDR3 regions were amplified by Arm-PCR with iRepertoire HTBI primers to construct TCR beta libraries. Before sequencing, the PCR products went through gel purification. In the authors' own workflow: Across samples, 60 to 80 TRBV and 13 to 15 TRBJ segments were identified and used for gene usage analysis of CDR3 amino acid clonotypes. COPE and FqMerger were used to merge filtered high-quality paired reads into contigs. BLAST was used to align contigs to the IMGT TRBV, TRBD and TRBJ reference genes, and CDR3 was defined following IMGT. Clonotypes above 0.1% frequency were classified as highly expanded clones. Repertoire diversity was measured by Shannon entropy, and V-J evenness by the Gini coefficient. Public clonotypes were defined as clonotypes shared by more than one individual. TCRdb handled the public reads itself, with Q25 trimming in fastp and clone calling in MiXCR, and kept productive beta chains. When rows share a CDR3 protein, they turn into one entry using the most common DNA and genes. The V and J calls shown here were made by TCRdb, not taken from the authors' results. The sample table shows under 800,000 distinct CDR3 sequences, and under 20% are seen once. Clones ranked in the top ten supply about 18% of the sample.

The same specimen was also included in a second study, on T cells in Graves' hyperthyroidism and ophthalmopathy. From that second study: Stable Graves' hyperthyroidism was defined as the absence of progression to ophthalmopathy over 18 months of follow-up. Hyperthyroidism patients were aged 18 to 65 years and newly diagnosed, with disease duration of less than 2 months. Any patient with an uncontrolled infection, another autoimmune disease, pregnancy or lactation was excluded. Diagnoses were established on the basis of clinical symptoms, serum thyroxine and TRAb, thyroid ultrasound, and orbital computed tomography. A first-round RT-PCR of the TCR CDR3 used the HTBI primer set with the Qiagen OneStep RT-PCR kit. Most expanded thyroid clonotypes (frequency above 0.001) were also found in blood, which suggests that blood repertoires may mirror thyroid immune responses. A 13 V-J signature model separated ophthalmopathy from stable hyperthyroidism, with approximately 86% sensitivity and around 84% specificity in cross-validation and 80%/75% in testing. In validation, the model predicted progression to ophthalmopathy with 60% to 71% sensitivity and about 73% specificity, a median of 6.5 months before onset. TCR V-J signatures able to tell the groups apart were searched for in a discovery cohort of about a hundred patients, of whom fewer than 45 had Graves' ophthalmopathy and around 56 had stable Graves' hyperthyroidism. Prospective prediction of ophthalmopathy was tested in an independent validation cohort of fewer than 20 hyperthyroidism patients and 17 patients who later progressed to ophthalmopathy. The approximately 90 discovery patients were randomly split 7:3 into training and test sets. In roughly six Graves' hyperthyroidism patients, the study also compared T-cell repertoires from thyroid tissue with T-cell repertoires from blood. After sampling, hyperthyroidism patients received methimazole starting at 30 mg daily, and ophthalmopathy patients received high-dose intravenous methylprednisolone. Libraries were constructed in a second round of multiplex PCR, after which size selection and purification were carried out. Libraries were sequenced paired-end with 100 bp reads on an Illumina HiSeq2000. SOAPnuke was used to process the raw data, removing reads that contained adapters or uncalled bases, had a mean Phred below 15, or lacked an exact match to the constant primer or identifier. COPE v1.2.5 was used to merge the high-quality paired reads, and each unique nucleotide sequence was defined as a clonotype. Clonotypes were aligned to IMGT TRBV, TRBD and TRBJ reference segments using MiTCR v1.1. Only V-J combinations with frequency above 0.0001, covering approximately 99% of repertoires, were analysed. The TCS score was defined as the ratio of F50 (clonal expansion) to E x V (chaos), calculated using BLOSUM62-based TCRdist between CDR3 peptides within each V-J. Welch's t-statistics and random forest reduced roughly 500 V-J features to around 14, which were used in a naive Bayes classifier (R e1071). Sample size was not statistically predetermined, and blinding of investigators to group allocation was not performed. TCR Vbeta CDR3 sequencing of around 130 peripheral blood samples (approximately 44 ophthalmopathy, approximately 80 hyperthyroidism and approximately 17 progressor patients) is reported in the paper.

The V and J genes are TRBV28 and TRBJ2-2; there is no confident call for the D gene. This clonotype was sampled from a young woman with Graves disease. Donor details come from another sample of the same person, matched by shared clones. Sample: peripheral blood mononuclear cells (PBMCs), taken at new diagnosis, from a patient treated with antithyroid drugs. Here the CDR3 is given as CASSLIGQPGELFF. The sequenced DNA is TGTGCCAGCAGTTTAATTGGCCAGCCTGGGGAGCTGTTTTTT.